This T cell receptor beta chain stems from a study of blood T cell repertoires in COVID-19. The assay was immunoSEQ multiplex PCR, and TCRdb's table has in-frame clones only and misses some. The sample has about 100,000 clones; roughly nine tenths are singletons. The CDR3 totals 16 residues. Germline values: CDR1 SGHNT, CDR2 YYREEE (reference sequence). The V and J ends lost 0 bases and 0 bases respectively, with 11 bases between them. This clone occurred once. The chain links TRBV5-4 to TRBJ2-3; perhaps TRBD2 as D (6 bases). The source of this sequence is a man aged 50 or older with active COVID-19. The sequencing input was peripheral blood. The CDR3 region is CASSLGNSGSTDTQYF. CDR3 nucleotide sequence: TGTGCCAGCAGCTTGGGTAATAGCGGAAGCACAGATACGCAGTATTTT. The variable domain in full, completed from reference TRBV5-4 and TRBJ2-3, reads ETGVTQSPTHLIKTRGQQVTLRCSSQSGHNTVSWYQQALGQGPQFIFQYYREEENGRGNFPPRFSGLQFPNYSSELNVNALELDDSALYLCASSLGNSGSTDTQYFGPGTRLTVL.